This T cell receptor (beta chain) stems from a study of CD8+ T cells in alopecia areata. Extraction and reverse transcription of RNA yielded cDNA as the sequencing template. Sequencing was performed with immunoSEQ multiplex PCR; in TCRdb, only in-frame clones are kept and a portion is missing. Of 150,000 to 200,000 clones in the sample, 50% to 65% were seen once. Germline V gives CDR1 SGHDN, CDR2 FVKESK. CDR3 size: 13 residues. V was shortened by 3 bases and J by 3 bases, with 7 bases between the two germline ends. The TCR originated in a human donor in good health. The source material was CD4+ T cells sorted from blood. This rearrangement joins TRBV14 to TRBJ2-3; weak D call: TRBD1 (6 bases). CDR3 coding DNA: TGTGCCAGCAGCCAGAGGGGGACAGATACGCAGTATTTT. This translates into CASSQRGTDTQYF.